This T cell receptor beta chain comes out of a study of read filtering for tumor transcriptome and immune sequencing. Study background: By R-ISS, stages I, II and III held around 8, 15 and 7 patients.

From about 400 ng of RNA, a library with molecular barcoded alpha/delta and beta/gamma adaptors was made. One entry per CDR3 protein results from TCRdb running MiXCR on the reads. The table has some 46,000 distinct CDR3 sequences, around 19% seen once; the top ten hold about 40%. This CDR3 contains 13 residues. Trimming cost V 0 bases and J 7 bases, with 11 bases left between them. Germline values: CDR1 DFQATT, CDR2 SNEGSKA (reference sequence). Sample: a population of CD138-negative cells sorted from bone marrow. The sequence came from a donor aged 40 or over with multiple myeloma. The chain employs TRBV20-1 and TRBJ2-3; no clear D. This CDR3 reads CSAREAGRNTQYF. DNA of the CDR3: TGCAGTGCTAGAGAAGCCGGAAGGAATACGCAGTATTTT.